This TCR beta chain is from a study of T cells in Graves' hyperthyroidism and ophthalmopathy. Study results and caveats: Researchers report that a 13 V-J model separated ophthalmopathy from stable hyperthyroidism. Most clonotypes expanded in the thyroid (above 0.001) were also present in blood.

Any patient presenting with uncontrolled infection, other autoimmune disease, pregnancy or lactation was left out. The diagnoses drew upon clinical symptoms, serum thyroxine and TRAb, thyroid ultrasound and orbital computed tomography. The CDR3 consists of 16 residues. Trimming removed 5 bases at V and 0 bases at J, with 16 bases between. RNA transcripts served as the template for amplifying TCR beta CDR3 regions. First-round RT-PCR targeting the TCR CDR3 was performed with the HTBI primer set. One entry per CDR3 protein, called by TCRdb with MiXCR from the multiplex PCR reads. The repertoire holds over 500,000 distinct CDR3 sequences, with about 16% as singletons. This clonotype was seen ten or more times. Its antigen is currently unknown.

Material: blood. This TCR was recovered from a woman aged 25 to 45 with Graves' ophthalmopathy. V usage is TRBV12-3 or TRBV12-4 and J usage is TRBJ1-1; maybe TRBD1 (5 bases). In DNA form, the CDR3 reads TGTGCCAGCAGTCCTAGGAGGACACAGCTGAACACTGAAGCTTTCTTT. Translation: CASSPRRTQLNTEAFF.